The 8 T cell receptor beta chains below were found in one sample sequenced in a study of OX40 agonist ivuxolimab in advanced cancers. Sequenced by immunoSEQ multiplex PCR; TCRdb stores in-frame clones only, minus some. The table has roughly 70,000 clones, around nine tenths seen once; the top ten hold more than 4.5%. Here the sequenced sample was CD4+ or CD8+ T cells sorted from blood, taken in a trial of the OX40 agonist ivuxolimab. These TCRs come from an adult with an advanced solid tumor such as melanoma, head and neck, liver or kidney cancer.

V usage is TRBV29-1 and J usage is TRBJ1-2; 8 bases line up with TRBD1. After removal of 0 bases from V and 8 bases from J, the junction contained 8 bases not matched to a gene. The CDR3 loop spans 14 amino acids. CDR1 and CDR2 (germline): SQVTM, ANQGSEA. The DNA of the CDR3 is TGCAGCGTTGAAGAGATGGGACAGGTGGAAGGCTACACCTTC. Translating gives CSVEEMGQVEGYTF. The whole variable domain, remainder taken from reference TRBV29-1 and TRBJ1-2, is SAVISQKPSRDICQRGTSLTIQCQVDSQVTMMFWYRQQPGQSLTLIATANQGSEATYESGFVIDKFPISRPNLTFSTLTVSNMSPEDSSIYLCSVEEMGQVEGYTFGSGTRLTVV.

In the case of this clone: Sequence at one end of the junction differs from germline and may be a read error. The chain employs TRBV27 and TRBJ2-7; maybe TRBD1 (6 bases). Germline assignment: CDR1 MNHEY and CDR2 SMNVEV (reference sequence). The CDR3 consists of 15 residues. CDR3 sequence reads: CASSLNMGHTYEQHF. The CDR3 nucleotides are TGTGCCAGCAGCCTGAATATGGGACATACCTACGAGCAGCACTTC.

The chain couples TRBV15 to TRBJ2-3, with TRBD2 identical over 10 bases. The ends lost 9 bases at V and 5 bases at J; junction bases unmatched: 5. The CDR3 spans 13 residues. CDR1 and CDR2 from the germline V gene are LNHNV and YYDKDF (reference sequence). CDR3 nucleotide sequence: TGTGCCACTGAGCGGGGGGGCGAAGATACGCAGTATTTT. Its translation: CATERGGEDTQYF.

The chain couples TRBV19 to TRBJ2-7, with D unclear. In germline, CDR1 is LNHDA, CDR2 SQIVND (reference sequence). Between the trimmed V and J ends, which lost 1 base and 1 base, there was a span of 20 bases. There are 18 residues in the CDR3. The CDR3 DNA reads as TGTGCCAGTAGTATAGTATCACGAGGATCACAGCATTCCTACGAGCAGTACTTC. The encoded protein is CASSIVSRGSQHSYEQYF.

The gene calls are TRBV19 and TRBJ1-1; TRBD1 agrees at 9 bases. This CDR3 comprises 15 residues. Germline CDR1 LNHDA, CDR2 SQIVND (reference sequence). V lost 3 bases and J lost 4; bases outside the gene matches: 6. The CDR3 sequence: CASSMSGQGFTEAFF. As DNA, the CDR3 is TGTGCCAGTAGTATGTCCGGACAGGGGTTCACTGAAGCTTTCTTT.

J is TRBJ1-2 and V is TRBV9, with 11 nucleotides matching TRBD1. From germline, CDR1 is SGDLS and CDR2 YYNGEE. The V segment lost 5 bases and the J segment 2 bases; nucleotides outside the gene matches: 8. The length of the CDR3 is 16 residues. The CDR3 DNA reads TGTGCCAGCAGTGAGGACAGGGGGCTCCACAACTATGGCTACACCTTC. It encodes CASSEDRGLHNYGYTF. The full variable domain, its missing parts supplied by reference TRBV9 and TRBJ1-2, is DSGVTQTPKHLITATGQRVTLRCSPRSGDLSVYWYQQSLDQGLQFLIQYYNGEERAKGNILERFSAQQFPDLHSELNLSSLELGDSALYFCASSEDRGLHNYGYTFGSGTRLTVV.

The J gene is TRBJ1-2, the V gene TRBV6-1, with D possibly TRBD1 on 5 matching bases. Germline V gene sequence: CDR1 MNHNS, CDR2 SASEGT. V was trimmed by 7 bases and J by 13 bases, leaving 22 bases between them. This CDR3 is built from 13 residues. CDR3: CASTPDAGTGGTF. The CDR3 DNA is TGTGCCAGCACCCCCGACGCGGGGACGGGGGGCACCTTC.

This chain uses TRBV25-1 with TRBJ2-7; 7 bases are shared with TRBD1. The CDR3 is 15 amino acids. Germline-derived CDR1 and CDR2 are MGHDK and SYGVNS. Trimming removed 0 bases from V and 5 bases from J; junction bases left unmatched: 7. The CDR3 coding sequence is TGTGCCAGCAGTGAATACGACAGGGCCAGAGACGAGCAGTACTTC. Amino acids: CASSEYDRARDEQYF.